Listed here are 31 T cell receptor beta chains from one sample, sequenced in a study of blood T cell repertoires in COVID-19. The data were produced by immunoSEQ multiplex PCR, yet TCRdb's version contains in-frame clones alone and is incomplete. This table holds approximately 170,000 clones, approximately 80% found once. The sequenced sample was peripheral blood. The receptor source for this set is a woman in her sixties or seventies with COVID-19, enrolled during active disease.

The CDR3 protein is CASRTGMGNTEAFF. In DNA, the CDR3 is TGTGCCAGCAGGACAGGGATGGGGAACACTGAAGCTTTCTTT. The chain carries TRBV27 and TRBJ1-1, with 7 bases that match TRBD1. J was trimmed by 1 base and V by 6 bases; bases with no gene match: 5. The CDR3 extends over 14 amino acids. Per the germline V gene, CDR1 is MNHEY and CDR2 is SMNVEV (reference sequence).

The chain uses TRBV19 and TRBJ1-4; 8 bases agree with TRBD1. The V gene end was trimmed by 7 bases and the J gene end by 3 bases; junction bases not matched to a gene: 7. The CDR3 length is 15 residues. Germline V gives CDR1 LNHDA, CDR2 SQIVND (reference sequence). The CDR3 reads CASTSRQGPNEKLFF. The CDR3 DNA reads TGTGCCAGTACTTCCCGACAGGGGCCTAATGAAAAACTGTTTTTT.

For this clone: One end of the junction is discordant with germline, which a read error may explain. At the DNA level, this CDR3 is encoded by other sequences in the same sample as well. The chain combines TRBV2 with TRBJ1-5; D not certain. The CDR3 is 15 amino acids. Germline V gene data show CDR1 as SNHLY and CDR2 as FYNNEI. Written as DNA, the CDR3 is TGTGCCAGCTGTGATGCGGCACGACCCGGTCAGCCCCAGCATTTT. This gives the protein CASCDAARPGQPQHF.

The CDR3 DNA reads TGTGCCAGCAGATTGGGACTAGCGGGCGGGAAAGAGACCCAGTACTTC. Its translation is CASRLGLAGGKETQYF. The chain links TRBV11-2 to TRBJ2-5; 12 nucleotides line up with TRBD2. The CDR3 has 16 residues. Unmatched junction bases numbered 8, after V lost 6 bases and J lost 3 bases. Germline CDR1 and CDR2: SGHAT and FQNNGV.

CDR3 in amino acids: CASSDGRGGEKLFF. Here the CDR3 DNA reads TGCGCCAGCAGCGACGGAAGGGGAGGAGAAAAACTGTTTTTT. This chain uses TRBV5-1 with TRBJ1-4, with D possibly matching TRBD1 (5 bases). The CDR3 runs 14 residues. Trimming took off 4 bases at V and 8 bases at J, with 15 bases between the two ends. In germline, CDR1 is SGHRS, CDR2 YFSETQ.

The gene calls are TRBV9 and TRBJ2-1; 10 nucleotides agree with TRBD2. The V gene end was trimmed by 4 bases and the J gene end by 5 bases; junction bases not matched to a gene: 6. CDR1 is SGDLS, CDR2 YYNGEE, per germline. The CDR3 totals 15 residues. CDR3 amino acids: CASSYLSGRNNEQFF. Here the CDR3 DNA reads TGTGCCAGCAGCTACCTTAGCGGGAGGAACAATGAGCAGTTCTTC.

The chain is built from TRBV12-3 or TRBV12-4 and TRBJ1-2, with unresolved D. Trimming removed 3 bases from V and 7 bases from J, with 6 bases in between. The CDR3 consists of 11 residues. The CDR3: CASSFGPGYTF. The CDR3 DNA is TGTGCCAGCAGTTTTGGCCCTGGCTACACCTTC.

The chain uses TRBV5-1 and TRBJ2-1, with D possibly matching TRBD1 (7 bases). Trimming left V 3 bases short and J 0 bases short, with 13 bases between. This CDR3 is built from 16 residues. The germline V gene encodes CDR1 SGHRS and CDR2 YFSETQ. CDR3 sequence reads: CASSSSQGGSYNEQFF. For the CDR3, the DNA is TGCGCCAGCAGCTCCTCCCAGGGGGGCTCCTACAATGAGCAGTTCTTC.

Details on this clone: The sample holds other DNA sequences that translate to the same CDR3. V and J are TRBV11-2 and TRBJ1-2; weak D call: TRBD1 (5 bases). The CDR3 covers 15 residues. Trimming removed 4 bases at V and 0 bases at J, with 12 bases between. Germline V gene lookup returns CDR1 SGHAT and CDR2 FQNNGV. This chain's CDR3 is CASSSIKGTNYGYTF. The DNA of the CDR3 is TGTGCCAGCAGCTCAATAAAGGGGACTAACTATGGCTACACCTTC.

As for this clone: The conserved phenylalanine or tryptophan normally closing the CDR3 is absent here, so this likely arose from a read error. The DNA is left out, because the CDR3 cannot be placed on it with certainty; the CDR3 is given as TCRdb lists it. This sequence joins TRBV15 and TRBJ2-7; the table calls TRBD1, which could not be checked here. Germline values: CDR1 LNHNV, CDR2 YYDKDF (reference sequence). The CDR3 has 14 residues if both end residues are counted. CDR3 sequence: CATSRDSYRQGKLP.

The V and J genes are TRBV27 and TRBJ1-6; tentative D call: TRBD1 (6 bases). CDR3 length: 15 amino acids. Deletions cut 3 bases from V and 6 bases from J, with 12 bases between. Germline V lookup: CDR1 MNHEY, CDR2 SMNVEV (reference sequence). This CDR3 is CASSFGQIPNSPLHF. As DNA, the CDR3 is TGTGCCAGCAGTTTCGGACAGATCCCTAATTCACCCCTCCACTTT.

The CDR3 loop is CASSSGQSSGNTIYF. CDR3 nucleotides: TGTGCCAGCAGCTCGGGACAGAGCTCTGGAAACACCATATATTTT. This chain joins TRBV2 and TRBJ1-3; 7 nucleotides line up with TRBD1. With 6 bases clipped from V and 0 bases from J, the junction kept 5 bases outside the gene matches. Germline CDR1 is SNHLY and CDR2 is FYNNEI. The CDR3 contains 15 residues. Complete variable domain (other parts from reference TRBV2 and TRBJ1-3): EPEVTQTPSHQVTQMGQEVILRCVPISNHLYFYWYRQILGQKVEFLVSFYNNEISEKSEIFDDQFSVERPDGSNFTLKIRSTKLEDSAMYFCASSSGQSSGNTIYFGEGSWLTVV.

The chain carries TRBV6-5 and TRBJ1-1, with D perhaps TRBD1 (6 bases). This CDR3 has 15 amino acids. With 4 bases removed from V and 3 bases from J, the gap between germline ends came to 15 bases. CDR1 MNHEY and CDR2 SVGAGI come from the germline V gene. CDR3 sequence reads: CASSLGGGGDTEAFF. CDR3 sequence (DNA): TGTGCCAGCAGTTTAGGGGGTGGGGGCGACACTGAAGCTTTCTTT.

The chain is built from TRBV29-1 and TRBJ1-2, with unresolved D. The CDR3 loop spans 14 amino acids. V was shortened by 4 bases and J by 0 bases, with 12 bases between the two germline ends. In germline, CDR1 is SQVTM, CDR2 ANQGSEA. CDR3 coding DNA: TGCAGCGTTGTGCCTCGGTTAGCTAACTATGGCTACACCTTC. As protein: CSVVPRLANYGYTF.

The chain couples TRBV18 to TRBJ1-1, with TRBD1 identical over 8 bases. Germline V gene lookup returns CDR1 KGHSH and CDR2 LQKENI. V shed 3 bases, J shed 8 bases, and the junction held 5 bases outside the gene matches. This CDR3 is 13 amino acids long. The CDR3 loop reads CASSPSTGVEAFF. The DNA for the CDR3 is TGTGCCAGCTCACCGTCGACAGGGGTCGAAGCTTTCTTT.

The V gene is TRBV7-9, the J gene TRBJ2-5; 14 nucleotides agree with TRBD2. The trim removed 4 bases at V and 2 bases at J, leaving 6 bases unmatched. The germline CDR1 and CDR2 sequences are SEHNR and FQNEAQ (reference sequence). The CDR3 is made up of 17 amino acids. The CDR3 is CASSSQGLAGGQETQYF. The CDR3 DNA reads TGTGCCAGCAGCTCCCAAGGACTAGCGGGGGGACAAGAGACCCAGTACTTC.

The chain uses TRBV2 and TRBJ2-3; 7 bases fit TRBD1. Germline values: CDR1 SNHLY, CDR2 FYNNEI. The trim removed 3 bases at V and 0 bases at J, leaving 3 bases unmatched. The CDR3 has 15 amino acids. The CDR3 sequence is CASSDGTASTDTQYF. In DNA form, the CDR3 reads TGTGCCAGCAGTGACGGGACAGCTAGCACAGATACGCAGTATTTT. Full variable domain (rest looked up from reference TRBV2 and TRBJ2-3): EPEVTQTPSHQVTQMGQEVILRCVPISNHLYFYWYRQILGQKVEFLVSFYNNEISEKSEIFDDQFSVERPDGSNFTLKIRSTKLEDSAMYFCASSDGTASTDTQYFGPGTRLTVL.

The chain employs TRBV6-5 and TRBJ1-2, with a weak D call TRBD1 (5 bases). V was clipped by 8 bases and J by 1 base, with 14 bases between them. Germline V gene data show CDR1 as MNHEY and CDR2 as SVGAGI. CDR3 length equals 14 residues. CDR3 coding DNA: TGTGCCAGCGAATATCCAGGGATTAACTATGGCTACACCTTC. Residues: CASEYPGINYGYTF.

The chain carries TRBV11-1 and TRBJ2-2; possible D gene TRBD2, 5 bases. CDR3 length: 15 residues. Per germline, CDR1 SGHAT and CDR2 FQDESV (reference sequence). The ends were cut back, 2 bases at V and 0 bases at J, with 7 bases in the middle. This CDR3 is CASSLWRSNTGELFF. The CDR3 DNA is TGTGCCAGCAGCTTATGGAGGTCGAACACCGGGGAGCTGTTTTTT.

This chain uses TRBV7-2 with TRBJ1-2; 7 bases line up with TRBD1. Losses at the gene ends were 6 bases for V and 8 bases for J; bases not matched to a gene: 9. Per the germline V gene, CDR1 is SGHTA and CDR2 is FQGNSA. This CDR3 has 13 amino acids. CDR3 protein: CASRNGQEYGYTF. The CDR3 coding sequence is TGTGCCAGCAGAAACGGACAGGAGTACGGCTACACCTTC. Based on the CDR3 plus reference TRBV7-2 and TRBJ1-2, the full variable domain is GAGVSQSPSNKVTEKGKDVELRCDPISGHTALYWYRQSLGQGLEFLIYFQGNSAPDKSGLPSDRFSAERTGGSVSTLTIQRTQQEDSAVYLCASRNGQEYGYTFGSGTRLTVV.

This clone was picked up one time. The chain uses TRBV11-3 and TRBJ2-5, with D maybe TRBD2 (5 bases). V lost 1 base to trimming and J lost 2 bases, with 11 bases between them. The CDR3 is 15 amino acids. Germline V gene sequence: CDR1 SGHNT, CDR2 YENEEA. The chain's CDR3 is CASSLAGGLQETQYF. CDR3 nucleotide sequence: TGTGCCAGCAGCTTAGCTGGCGGACTTCAAGAGACCCAGTACTTC.

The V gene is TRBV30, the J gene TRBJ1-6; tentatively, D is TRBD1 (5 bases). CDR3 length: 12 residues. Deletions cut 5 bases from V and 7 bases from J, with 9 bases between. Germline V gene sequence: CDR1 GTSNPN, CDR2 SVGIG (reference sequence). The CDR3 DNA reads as TGTGCCTGGGGGCAGGGCAATTCACCCCTCCACTTT. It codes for CAWGQGNSPLHF. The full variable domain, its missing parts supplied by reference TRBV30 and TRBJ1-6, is SQTIHQWPATLVQPVGSPLSLECTVEGTSNPNLYWYRQAAGRGLQLLFYSVGIGQISSEVPQNLSASRPQDRQFILSSKKLLLSDSGFYLCAWGQGNSPLHFGNGTRLTVT.

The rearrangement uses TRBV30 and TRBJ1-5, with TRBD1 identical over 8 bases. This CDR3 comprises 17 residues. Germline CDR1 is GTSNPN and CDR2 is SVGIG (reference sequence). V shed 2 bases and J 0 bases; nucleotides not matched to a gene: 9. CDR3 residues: CAWSPHRTGNSNQPQHF. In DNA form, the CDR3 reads TGTGCCTGGAGTCCTCATCGGACAGGGAATAGCAATCAGCCCCAGCATTTT. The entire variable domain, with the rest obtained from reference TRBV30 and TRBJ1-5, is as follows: SQTIHQWPATLVQPVGSPLSLECTVEGTSNPNLYWYRQAAGRGLQLLFYSVGIGQISSEVPQNLSASRPQDRQFILSSKKLLLSDSGFYLCAWSPHRTGNSNQPQHFGDGTRLSIL.

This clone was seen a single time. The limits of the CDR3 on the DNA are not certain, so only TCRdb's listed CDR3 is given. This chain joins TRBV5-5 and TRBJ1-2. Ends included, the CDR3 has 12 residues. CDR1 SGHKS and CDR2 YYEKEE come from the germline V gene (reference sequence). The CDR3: CASSLGVGSGTF.

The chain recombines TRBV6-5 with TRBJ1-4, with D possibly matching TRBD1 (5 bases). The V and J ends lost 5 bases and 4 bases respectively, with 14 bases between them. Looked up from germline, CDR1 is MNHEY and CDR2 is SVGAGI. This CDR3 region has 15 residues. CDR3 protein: CASSNRQQYNEKLFF. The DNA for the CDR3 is TGTGCCAGCAGTAATAGACAGCAATATAATGAAAAACTGTTTTTT.

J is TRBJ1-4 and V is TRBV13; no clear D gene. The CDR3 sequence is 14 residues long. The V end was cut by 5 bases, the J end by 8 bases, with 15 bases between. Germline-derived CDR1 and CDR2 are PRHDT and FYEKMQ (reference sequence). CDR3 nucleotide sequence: TGTGCCAGCAGCAGGAGGGCGGCAGGCGAAAAACTGTTTTTT. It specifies CASSRRAAGEKLFF.

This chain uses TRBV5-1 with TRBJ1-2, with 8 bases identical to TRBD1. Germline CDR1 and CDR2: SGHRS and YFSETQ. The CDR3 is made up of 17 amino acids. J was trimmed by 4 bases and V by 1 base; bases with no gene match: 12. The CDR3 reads CASSLQAGGTGIYGYTF. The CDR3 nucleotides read TGCGCCAGCAGCTTGCAAGCCGGCGGGACAGGAATCTATGGCTACACCTTC.

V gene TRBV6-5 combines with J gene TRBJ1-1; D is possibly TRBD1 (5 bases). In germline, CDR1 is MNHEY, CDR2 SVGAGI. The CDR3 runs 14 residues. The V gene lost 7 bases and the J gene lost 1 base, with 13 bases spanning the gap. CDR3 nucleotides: TGTGCCAGCAAACCTTTACAGGCGAACACTGAAGCTTTCTTT. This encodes CASKPLQANTEAFF.

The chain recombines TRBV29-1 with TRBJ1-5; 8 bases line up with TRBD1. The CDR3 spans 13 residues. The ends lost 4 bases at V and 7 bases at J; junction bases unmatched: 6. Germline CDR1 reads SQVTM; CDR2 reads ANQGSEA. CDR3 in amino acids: CSVVTTGDQPQHF. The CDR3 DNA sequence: TGCAGCGTTGTAACGACAGGGGACCAGCCCCAGCATTTT.

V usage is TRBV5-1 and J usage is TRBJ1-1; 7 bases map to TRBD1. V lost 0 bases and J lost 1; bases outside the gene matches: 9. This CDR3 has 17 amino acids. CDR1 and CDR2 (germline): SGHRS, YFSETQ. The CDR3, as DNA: TGCGCCAGCAGCTTGGTATGGATACAGGGGTCGAACACTGAAGCTTTCTTT. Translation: CASSLVWIQGSNTEAFF. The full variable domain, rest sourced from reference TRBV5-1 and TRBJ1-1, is KAGVTQTPRYLIKTRGQQVTLSCSPISGHRSVSWYQQTPGQGLQFLFEYFSETQRNKGNFPGRFSGRQFSNSRSEMNVSTLELGDSALYLCASSLVWIQGSNTEAFFGQGTRLTVV.

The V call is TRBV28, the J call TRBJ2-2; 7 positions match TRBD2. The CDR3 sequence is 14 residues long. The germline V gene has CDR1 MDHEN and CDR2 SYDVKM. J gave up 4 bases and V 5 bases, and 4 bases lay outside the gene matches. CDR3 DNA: TGTGCCAGCAGTGGGGGAGGGAGCACCGGGGAGCTGTTTTTT. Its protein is CASSGGGSTGELFF.